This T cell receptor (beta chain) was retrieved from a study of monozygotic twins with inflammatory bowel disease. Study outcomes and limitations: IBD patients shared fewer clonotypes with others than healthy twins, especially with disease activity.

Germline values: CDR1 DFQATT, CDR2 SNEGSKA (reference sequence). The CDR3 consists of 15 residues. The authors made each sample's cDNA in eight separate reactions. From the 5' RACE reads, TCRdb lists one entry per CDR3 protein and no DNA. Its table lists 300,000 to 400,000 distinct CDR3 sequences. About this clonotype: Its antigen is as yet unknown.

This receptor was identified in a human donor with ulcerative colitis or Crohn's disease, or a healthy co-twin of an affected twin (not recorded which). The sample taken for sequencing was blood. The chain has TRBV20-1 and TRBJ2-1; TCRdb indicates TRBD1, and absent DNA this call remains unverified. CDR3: CSARSRARAYNEQFF.